The present T cell receptor beta chain was sequenced within a study of regulatory T cells in long-lasting Graves disease. Sequencing libraries for TCR beta were prepared with iRepertoire HTBI primers and Arm-PCR of CDR3 regions. TCRdb fed the multiplex PCR reads into MiXCR, producing one record per CDR3 protein. The table has about 430,000 distinct CDR3 sequences, 14% to 15% seen once; the top ten hold about 8%. Germline CDR1 SEHNR, CDR2 FQNEAQ (reference sequence). The CDR3 contains 17 residues. J was trimmed by 1 base and V by 2 bases; bases with no gene match: 9. The time point was: newly diagnosed GD, antithyroid drugs for less than 3 months. The TCR library was made from RNA that had been extracted from PBMCs in TRIzol. Roughly 10 milliliters of peripheral blood were drawn into EDTA tubes. These data were also reused for a study on T cells in Graves' hyperthyroidism and ophthalmopathy. That investigation notes: Diagnoses were established using clinical symptoms, serum thyroxine and TRAb, thyroid ultrasound and orbital computed tomography. The HTBI primer set was used in a first-round RT-PCR of the TCR CDR3. In validation, the model predicted ophthalmopathy. These predictions came a median roughly 7.1 months before onset.

Sequencing used peripheral blood mononuclear cells (PBMCs), obtained at new diagnosis, from a patient treated with antithyroid drugs. The chain recombines TRBV7-9 with TRBJ2-3; TRBD2 agrees at 7 bases. The origin of this receptor is a woman in her thirties or forties with Graves disease. CDR3 sequence reads: CASSLYSASGGTDTQYF. The CDR3 nucleotides read TGTGCCAGCAGCTTATATTCGGCTAGCGGTGGCACAGATACGCAGTATTTT.